The text below deals with one T cell receptor beta chain. No antigen is known for it. These data are taken from a study of T cell responses to AZD1222 COVID-19 vaccine. TCRdb's table, derived via immunoSEQ multiplex PCR, lists solely in-frame clones and lacks some. The table shows tens of thousands of clones, with 81% occurring only once. General study findings and limits: White British people made up most donors, females outnumbered males, and clonal diversity was possibly underestimated. Only a handful of individuals given AZD1222 were seropositive at baseline. All repertoire sampling was performed exclusively after the peak T cell response. Targeting of unmutated variant regions was reportedly seen in nearly half of spike-specific TCRs.

Germline V lookup: CDR1 MDHEN, CDR2 SYDVKM. Trimming took 5 bases from V and 3 from J, leaving 7 bases between them. The CDR3 runs to 12 residues. Here the sequenced sample was peripheral blood, taken 28 days after the second AZD1222 dose. The TCR was taken from an adult who received the AZD1222 COVID-19 vaccine. The chain couples TRBV28 to TRBJ1-1; D not certain. The CDR3 protein is CASSIGYTEAFF. CDR3 sequence (DNA): TGTGCCAGCAGTATAGGGTACACTGAAGCTTTCTTT.